This T cell receptor beta chain is drawn from a study of blood T cell repertoires in COVID-19 (TCRdb year 2020). For the study in its entirety: Samples covering the acute and convalescent phases of COVID-19 were provided by collaborators in the United States, Italy and Spain. The samples were drawn from the first 160 participants of the ongoing ImmuneRACE study and from some 1,300 subjects provided by 6 global collaborators. Sample metadata almost always included a de-identified subject ID, COVID-19 status, age in years and sex. Subjects who had been exposed to COVID-19, were actively infected with it, or had recovered from it provided the deeply sampled blood TCRbeta repertoires that made up the dataset. Where available, HLA class I and class II types were obtained from metadata supplied by the sample provider rather than from assay-based typing. A freely available public database, intended as a resource for researchers studying the immune response to SARS-CoV-2, is where the repertoires were released. The material from the prospective study consisted of cDNA or gDNA derived from T cells, B-cell-depleted T cells, or PBMCs. General study outcomes and caveats: Clinical and demographic metadata were provided uncurated, with the amount varying by source and participant.

A word on this clone: It lacks a known antigen. Base-call qualities are not available, and no considerably larger clone is one nucleotide away.

The immunoSEQ Assay, a bias-controlled multiplex PCR, was used to amplify TCRbeta CDR3 regions from genomic DNA. The authors processed their data as follows. Within the assay, amplification of reference gene primers was used to estimate how many nucleated cells each sample contained. To quantify the absolute abundance of each unique TCRbeta CDR3 rearrangement, sequence reads were collapsed and filtered. Productive Simpson clonality was computed per sample as the square root of Simpson's diversity index over productive rearrangements. What TCRdb holds here is the immuneACCESS table cut down to in-frame rearrangements. Part of the clones is not present; checked against another copy, under half of the missing clones reflect an unresolved V gene, and the others are unexplained. The DNA was the basis for D and trimming; V, J and clone size are from that table. The sample profile shows 100,000 to 150,000 clones; roughly 88% of them were found once. The top ten clonotypes cover 1% to 1.5% of the sample.

Each collaborating institution followed its own protocols to collect whole blood in K2EDTA tubes. For TCRbeta analysis, collaborators shipped samples as frozen whole blood, isolated PBMCs, or DNA extracted from either of those sample types. This clonotype was sampled from a woman over 75 with acute or convalescent COVID-19. The sample was peripheral blood.

The DNA sequence is as follows: TGTGCCAGTAGTGCCTCACAGGGGTCTAATGAAAAACTGTTTTTT. Its protein reads: CASSASQGSNEKLFF. The rearrangement combines TRBV19 with TRBJ1-4; 7 middle bases align to TRBD1. Trimmed from V: 5 bases; trimmed from J: 3 bases; junction bases lacking a gene match: 6. The CDR3 measures 15 amino acids from cysteine to phenylalanine. Only the CDR3 portion is preserved as DNA: 45 bases, with reading frame beginning at the first base. The germline V gene (reference sequence) provides CDR1 LNHDA and CDR2 SQIVND. This CDR3, with the reference TRBV19 and TRBJ1-4 proteins standing in past its ends, gives the full variable domain DGGITQSPKYLFRKEGQNVTLSCEQNLNHDAMYWYRQDPGQGLRLIYYSQIVNDFQKGDIAEGYSVSREKKESFPLTVTSAQKNPTAFYLCASSASQGSNEKLFFGSGTQLSVL.